This TCR beta chain comes out of a study of glioma-infiltrating T cells after dendritic cell vaccination. Before vaccination, two weeks after the third vaccination, and at progression, PBMC were collected. The CDR3 consists of 12 residues. Germline assignment: CDR1 MNHEY and CDR2 SMNVEV (reference sequence). Trimming shortened V by 2 bases and J by 11 bases, and 12 bases separated the two germline ends. Profiled with immunoSEQ multiplex PCR; TCRdb holds only in-frame clones, not every one. The sample gives about 21,000 clones, 79% of which show up once; 35% to 40% is in the top ten. The starting material was blood, obtained before dendritic cell vaccination. The chain recombines TRBV27 with TRBJ1-1; D is ambiguous. The TCR was taken from a human donor with glioblastoma. CDR3 in DNA: TGTGCCAGCAGTTTAGACGGTGCGGGGGCTTTCTTT. It specifies CASSLDGAGAFF.